These T cell receptor beta chains were read from a single sample in a study of blood T cell repertoires in COVID-19. Some clones are missing from TCRdb's copy, which holds only in-frame ones; the method was immunoSEQ multiplex PCR. This sample has approximately 230,000 clones; approximately 89% occur once, and the top ten carry under 8%. Source material: peripheral blood. The receptors stem from a woman aged 30 to 39 with COVID-19, enrolled during active disease. The CDR3 runs from the conserved cysteine through the conserved F or W. Each record gives: V gene, D gene, J gene, clone size, CDR3 DNA, CDR3 protein. The D gene is left open where the match is weak. Size is stated for part of the rows, as once, few or many counts, or as a class when the clone is expanded.

TRBV6-1	.	TRBJ2-6	.	TGTGCCAGCAGTGGAGCCCCGGCGGGGACCCTCCTCTCTGGGGCCAACGTCCTGACTTTC	CASSGAPAGTLLSGANVLTF
TRBV19	TRBD1	TRBJ2-7	.	TGTGCCAGTAGTATAGGGGACAGATACGAGCAGTACTTC	CASSIGDRYEQYF
TRBV9	TRBD1	TRBJ1-2	.	TGTGCCAGCAGCGCTCTACAGGGGGCTTCCTCTTTTGGCTACACCTTC	CASSALQGASSFGYTF
TRBV13	TRBD1	TRBJ1-2	.	TGTGCCAGCTCGAAACTAGGGGGCGAGAGACATGGCTACACCTTC	CASSKLGGERHGYTF
TRBV18	TRBD2	TRBJ2-1	.	TGTGCCAGCTCACCAGATAGCGGGAGCACCTACAATGAGCAGTTCTTC	CASSPDSGSTYNEQFF
TRBV24-1	.	TRBJ2-7	.	TGTGCCACCAGTGATTCCCGGGACAAAGCCTACGAGCAGTACTTC	CATSDSRDKAYEQYF
TRBV7-2	.	TRBJ2-3	.	TGTGCCAGCAGCTCCTCACGGGCAGATACGCAGTATTTT	CASSSSRADTQYF
TRBV11-2	.	TRBJ1-1	many	TGTGCCAGCAGCCCCTCAGGGTACACTGAAGCTTTCTTT	CASSPSGYTEAFF
TRBV4-1	TRBD2	TRBJ2-1	.	TGCGCCAGCAGCCAAGGACGGGGGGAAAGTGGCTACAATGAGCAGTTCTTC	CASSQGRGESGYNEQFF
TRBV7-9	TRBD2	TRBJ2-1	few	TGTGCCAGCAGCTTCCTTACGGGAGGCTTCTACAATGAGCAGTTCTTC	CASSFLTGGFYNEQFF
TRBV4-1	TRBD1	TRBJ2-7	.	TGCGCCAGCAGCCAAGGCGACAGGGATTTACGCGAGCAGTACTTC	CASSQGDRDLREQYF
TRBV27	.	TRBJ2-4	.	TGTGCCAGCAGTCCCCGCTGGACAGACAAAAACATTCAGTACTTC	CASSPRWTDKNIQYF
TRBV2	.	TRBJ2-3	.	TGTGCCAGCGAAGCTAGCACAGATACGCAGTATTTT	CASEASTDTQYF
TRBV6-5	.	TRBJ1-4	.	TGTGCCAGCTCTCCATGGCAGAATAATGAAAAACTGTTTTTT	CASSPWQNNEKLFF
TRBV10-1	.	TRBJ2-3	.	TGCGCCAGCAGTGGGACTTTCACAGATACGCAGTATTTT	CASSGTFTDTQYF
TRBV7-2	TRBD1	TRBJ2-3	.	TGTGCCAGCAGCTTGGGGACAGGGAGGACAGATACGCAGTATTTT	CASSLGTGRTDTQYF
TRBV3-1/TRBV3-2	.	TRBJ1-5	once	TGTGCCAGCAGCGTTGCGACTCTTTGGCATCATCAGCCCCAGCATTTT	CASSVATLWHHQPQHF
TRBV24-1	TRBD1	TRBJ2-7	.	TGTGCCACCAGTGAGACAGGGGGTGGCTCCTACGAGCAGTACTTC	CATSETGGGSYEQYF
TRBV7-8	.	TRBJ2-3	.	TGTGCCAGCAGCCTCCTTAGCGGATCAGATACGCAGTATTTT	CASSLLSGSDTQYF
TRBV11-2	.	TRBJ2-5	.	TGTGCCAGCAGCCCGGCGGCGGAGGGGGCTCGGGAGACCCAGTACTTC	CASSPAAEGARETQYF
TRBV3-1/TRBV3-2	.	TRBJ1-5	.	TGTGCCAGCAGCCAAGAGGCTGGGGGGGGGACCGAGAGCAATCAGCCCCAGCATTTT	CASSQEAGGGTESNQPQHF
TRBV19	.	TRBJ1-5	.	TGTGCCACCCGGGGGGGTCTAAGCAATCAGCCCCAGCATTTT	CATRGGLSNQPQHF
TRBV5-6	TRBD2	TRBJ2-7	.	TGTGCCAGCAGCTTTGGACTAGCGGGGACCTACGAGCAGTACTTC	CASSFGLAGTYEQYF
TRBV5-1	.	TRBJ2-7	few	TGCGCCAGCAGAGGGGGGGAAGACTACGAGCAGTACTTC	CASRGGEDYEQYF
TRBV11-3	TRBD1	TRBJ2-5	.	TGTGCCAGCAGCGGGGGACAGGGGGCCCAAGAGACCCAGTACTTC	CASSGGQGAQETQYF